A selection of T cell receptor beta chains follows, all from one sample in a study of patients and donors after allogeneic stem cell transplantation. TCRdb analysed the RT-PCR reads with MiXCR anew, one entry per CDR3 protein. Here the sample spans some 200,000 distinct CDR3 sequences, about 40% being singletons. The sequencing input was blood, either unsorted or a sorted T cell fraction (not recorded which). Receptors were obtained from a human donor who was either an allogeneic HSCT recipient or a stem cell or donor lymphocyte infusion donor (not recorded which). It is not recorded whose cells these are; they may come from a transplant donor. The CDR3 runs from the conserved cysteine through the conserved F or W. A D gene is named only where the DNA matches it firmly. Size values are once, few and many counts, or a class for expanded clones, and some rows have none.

CDR3aa: CSAFKGPQGDYGYTF
CDR3nt: TGCAGTGCTTTTAAGGGGCCCCAAGGGGACTATGGCTACACCTTC
j_gene: TRBJ1-2
v_gene: TRBV20-1
d_gene: .
abundance: .

CDR3aa: CASSYDGRIHTF
CDR3nt: TGTGCCAGCAGTTACGACGGTCGGATACACACCTTC
j_gene: TRBJ1-2
v_gene: TRBV6-2/TRBV6-3
d_gene: .
abundance: .

CDR3aa: CATSRDRLADTQYF
CDR3nt: TGTGCCACCAGCAGAGATCGACTGGCAGATACGCAGTATTTT
j_gene: TRBJ2-3
v_gene: TRBV15
d_gene: .
abundance: .

CDR3aa: CSVRDRDFNSDSNQPQHF
CDR3nt: TGCAGCGTCCGGGACCGGGACTTTAACTCCGATAGCAATCAGCCCCAGCATTTT
j_gene: TRBJ1-5
v_gene: TRBV29-1
d_gene: .
abundance: .

CDR3aa: CASSFRENTEAFF
CDR3nt: TGTGCCAGCAGTTTTAGAGAGAACACTGAAGCTTTCTTT
j_gene: TRBJ1-1
v_gene: TRBV12-3/TRBV12-4
d_gene: .
abundance: many

CDR3aa: CASYGLGAHQPQHF
CDR3nt: TGTGCCAGCTATGGACTGGGGGCGCATCAGCCCCAGCATTTT
j_gene: TRBJ1-5
v_gene: TRBV6-1
d_gene: .
abundance: .

CDR3aa: CSVLAQGSLRTF
CDR3nt: TGCAGCGTTTTAGCACAGGGGAGTCTTCGCACCTTC
j_gene: TRBJ1-2
v_gene: TRBV29-1
d_gene: TRBD1
abundance: few

CDR3aa: CASSPGTRYQPQHF
CDR3nt: TGTGCCAGCAGCCCCGGGACAAGATATCAGCCCCAGCATTTT
j_gene: TRBJ1-5
v_gene: TRBV6-2/TRBV6-3
d_gene: .
abundance: .

CDR3aa: CASSSLGRPGDTF
CDR3nt: TGTGCCAGCAGCTCATTAGGACGTCCTGGAGACACCTTC
j_gene: TRBJ1-2
v_gene: TRBV7-9
d_gene: .
abundance: .

CDR3aa: CASSAGGPTDTQYF
CDR3nt: TGTGCCAGCTCAGCGGGAGGCCCCACAGATACGCAGTATTTT
j_gene: TRBJ2-3
v_gene: TRBV19
d_gene: TRBD2
abundance: .

CDR3aa: CASSSGTGGTSNQPQHF
CDR3nt: TGTGCCAGCAGCTCCGGGACAGGGGGAACTAGCAATCAGCCCCAGCATTTT
j_gene: TRBJ1-5
v_gene: TRBV5-4
d_gene: TRBD1
abundance: .

CDR3aa: CASISGQGNSPLHF
CDR3nt: TGTGCCAGCATTTCGGGACAGGGCAATTCACCCCTCCACTTT
j_gene: TRBJ1-6
v_gene: TRBV2
d_gene: TRBD1
abundance: few

CDR3aa: CASSTQDLDRKGDTQYF
CDR3nt: TGTGCCAGCAGTACCCAAGACCTGGACAGGAAGGGGGATACGCAGTATTTT
j_gene: TRBJ2-3
v_gene: TRBV6-6
d_gene: TRBD1
abundance: few

CDR3aa: CASSARLNTGELFF
CDR3nt: TGTGCCAGCAGCGCTAGGTTGAACACCGGGGAGCTGTTTTTT
j_gene: TRBJ2-2
v_gene: TRBV9
d_gene: .
abundance: few

CDR3aa: CSAPIGGGNTIYF
CDR3nt: TGCAGCGCGCCGATAGGTGGTGGAAACACCATATATTTT
j_gene: TRBJ1-3
v_gene: TRBV29-1
d_gene: .
abundance: few

CDR3aa: CASPPSAAGNTIYF
CDR3nt: TGTGCCAGTCCCCCCTCGGCAGCTGGAAACACCATATATTTT
j_gene: TRBJ1-3
v_gene: TRBV12-3/TRBV12-4
d_gene: .
abundance: few

CDR3aa: CSGQGWEGEQFF
CDR3nt: TGCAGCGGGCAAGGGTGGGAGGGTGAGCAGTTCTTC
j_gene: TRBJ2-1
v_gene: TRBV29-1
d_gene: TRBD2
abundance: .

CDR3aa: CASSRHRRLEGPHNEQFF
CDR3nt: TGTGCCAGCAGTCGCCACAGGCGCCTCGAAGGCCCCCACAATGAGCAGTTCTTC
j_gene: TRBJ2-1
v_gene: TRBV12-3/TRBV12-4
d_gene: .
abundance: .

CDR3aa: CASSQVGRTYYGYTF
CDR3nt: TGCGCCAGCAGCCAAGTAGGGAGGACCTACTATGGCTACACCTTC
j_gene: TRBJ1-2
v_gene: TRBV4-3
d_gene: .
abundance: .

CDR3aa: CASSLASAPNTEAFF
CDR3nt: TGTGCCAGCAGCTTAGCAAGTGCTCCGAACACTGAAGCTTTCTTT
j_gene: TRBJ1-1
v_gene: TRBV7-8
d_gene: .
abundance: .

CDR3aa: CSVGGTGDTEAFF
CDR3nt: TGCAGCGTTGGCGGGACAGGGGACACTGAAGCTTTCTTT
j_gene: TRBJ1-1
v_gene: TRBV29-1
d_gene: TRBD1
abundance: .

CDR3aa: CASLAAFYNEQFF
CDR3nt: TGTGCCAGTTTAGCGGCGTTCTACAATGAGCAGTTCTTC
j_gene: TRBJ2-1
v_gene: TRBV6-2/TRBV6-3
d_gene: .
abundance: .

CDR3aa: CASSSTTGELFF
CDR3nt: TGTGCCAGCAGTTCGACCACCGGGGAGCTGTTTTTT
j_gene: TRBJ2-2
v_gene: TRBV28
d_gene: .
abundance: .

CDR3aa: CSARDDDNEQFF
CDR3nt: TGCAGTGCTAGAGATGACGACAATGAGCAGTTCTTC
j_gene: TRBJ2-1
v_gene: TRBV20-1
d_gene: .
abundance: .

CDR3aa: CSVVRWVPTNTEAFF
CDR3nt: TGCAGCGTTGTGAGGTGGGTCCCCACAAACACTGAAGCTTTCTTT
j_gene: TRBJ1-1
v_gene: TRBV29-1
d_gene: .
abundance: few

CDR3aa: CASSSTVGTGELFF
CDR3nt: TGTGCCAGCAGCTCCACCGTGGGGACCGGGGAGCTGTTTTTT
j_gene: TRBJ2-2
v_gene: TRBV7-2
d_gene: .
abundance: .

CDR3aa: CASNMGLRDGELFF
CDR3nt: TGTGCCAGCAACATGGGACTTCGGGACGGGGAGCTGTTTTTT
j_gene: TRBJ2-2
v_gene: TRBV27
d_gene: .
abundance: .

CDR3aa: CASSWGGGAFF
CDR3nt: TGTGCCAGCAGTTGGGGGGGAGGAGCTTTCTTT
j_gene: TRBJ1-1
v_gene: TRBV12-3/TRBV12-4
d_gene: .
abundance: .

CDR3aa: CASSQTRGGSYNEQFF
CDR3nt: TGCGCCAGCAGCCAAACTAGGGGTGGGTCCTACAATGAGCAGTTCTTC
j_gene: TRBJ2-1
v_gene: TRBV4-3
d_gene: .
abundance: .

CDR3aa: CASSPLLRSTEAFF
CDR3nt: TGTGCCAGTAGCCCCCTCCTGAGGAGCACTGAAGCTTTCTTT
j_gene: TRBJ1-1
v_gene: TRBV19
d_gene: .
abundance: many

CDR3aa: CASSPGTGPYNEQFF
CDR3nt: TGTGCCAGCAGTCCCGGGACTGGGCCGTACAATGAGCAGTTCTTC
j_gene: TRBJ2-1
v_gene: TRBV12-3/TRBV12-4
d_gene: .
abundance: few